Sequencing of this T cell receptor beta chain was carried out in a study of T cells after yellow fever vaccination. Study-level background: Where fractions had low cell numbers, libraries were prepared from them with the SMART-Seq v4 Ultra Low Input RNA kit.

TCRdb reanalysed the 5' RACE reads using MiXCR and keeps one entry per CDR3 protein. Of 200,000 to 300,000 distinct CDR3 sequences detected, under 15% appear once; the ten largest clones hold about 0.51%. CDR1 and CDR2 (germline): PRHDT, FYEKMQ (reference sequence). Trimming took 5 bases from V and 1 from J, leaving 15 bases between them. The CDR3 consists of 16 residues. This chain uses TRBV13 with TRBJ1-3; D is uncertain. The specimen comprised CD4+ T cells sorted from PBMCs, sampled 45 days after the yellow fever booster vaccination. This clonotype was sampled from a man younger than 40 who received the YFV17D yellow fever vaccine. CDR3 sequence reads: CASSIRPAESGNTIYF. DNA for the CDR3: TGTGCCAGCAGCATTAGGCCCGCGGAATCTGGAAACACCATATATTTT.